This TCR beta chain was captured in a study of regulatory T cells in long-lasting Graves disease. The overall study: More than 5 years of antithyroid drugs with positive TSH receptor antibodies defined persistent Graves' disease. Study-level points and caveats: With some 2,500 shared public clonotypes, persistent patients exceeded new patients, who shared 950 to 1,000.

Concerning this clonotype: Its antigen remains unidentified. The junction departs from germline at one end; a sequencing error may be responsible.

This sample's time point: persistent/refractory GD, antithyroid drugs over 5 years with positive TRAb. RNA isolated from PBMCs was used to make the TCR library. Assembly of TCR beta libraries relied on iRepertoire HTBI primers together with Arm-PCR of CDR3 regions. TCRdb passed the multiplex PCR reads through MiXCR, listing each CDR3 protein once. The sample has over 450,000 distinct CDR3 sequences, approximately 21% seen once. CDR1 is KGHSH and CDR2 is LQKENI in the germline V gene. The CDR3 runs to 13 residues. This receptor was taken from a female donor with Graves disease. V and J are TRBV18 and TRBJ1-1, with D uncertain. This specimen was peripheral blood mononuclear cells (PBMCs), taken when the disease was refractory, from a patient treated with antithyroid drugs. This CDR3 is CASSSVANSEAFF. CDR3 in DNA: TGTGCCAGCTCATCCGTAGCAAACAGTGAAGCTTTCTTT.